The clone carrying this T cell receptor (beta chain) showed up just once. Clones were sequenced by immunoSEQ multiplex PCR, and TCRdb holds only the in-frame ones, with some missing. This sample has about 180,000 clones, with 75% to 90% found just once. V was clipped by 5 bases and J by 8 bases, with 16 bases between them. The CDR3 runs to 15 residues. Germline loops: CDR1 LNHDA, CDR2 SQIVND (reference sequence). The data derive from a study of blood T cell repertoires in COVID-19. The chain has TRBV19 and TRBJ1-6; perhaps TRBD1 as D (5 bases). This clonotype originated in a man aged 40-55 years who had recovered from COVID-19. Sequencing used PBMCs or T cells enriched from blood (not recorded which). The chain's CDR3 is CASSVLGGDDSPLHF. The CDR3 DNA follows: TGTGCCAGTAGTGTGCTGGGGGGGGACGATTCACCCCTCCACTTT.